Presented here are 22 T cell receptor beta chains from one specimen sequenced in a study of identical twins (dated by TCRdb to 2016 to 2017). The method was 5' RACE. This sample was sequenced with an Illumina HiSeq 2000. TCRdb's own reprocessing of the public reads used fastp at Q25 and MiXCR and kept productive beta chains. Merged by CDR3 protein, the rows form single entries marked with the most common genes and DNA. The sample table contains some 260,000 distinct CDR3 sequences; only one count was recorded for 11% to 15% of them. The top ten clones comprise 8.8% of the sample. Material: memory (CD45RO+) T cells sorted from blood. The sample's cell subset or site label is to be understood as: CD45RO+ enriched T cells. The receptors here all came from a woman younger than 30 in good health.

This clonotype showed up just a few times. CDR3 nucleotide sequence: TGTGCCAGCAGTTACTCCGGCCGGGATTGGGAGACCCAGTACTTC. It encodes CASSYSGRDWETQYF. This chain connects TRBV6-5 to TRBJ2-5; perhaps TRBD2 as D (5 bases). CDR1 MNHEY and CDR2 SVGAGI come from the germline V gene. The V and J ends lost 0 bases and 5 bases respectively, with 13 bases between them. This CDR3 has 15 residues.

This clonotype has just a few counts. V gene TRBV7-8 combines with J gene TRBJ2-7; 8 nucleotides align to TRBD2. The V and J ends lost 4 bases and 3 bases, in that order; junction bases with no gene match: 11. The germline gives CDR1 SGHVS, CDR2 FQNEAQ. This CDR3 contains 16 residues. CDR3 loop: CASSSGVAGLLYEQYF. The CDR3 nucleotides are TGTGCCAGCAGCTCAGGAGTAGCGGGACTCCTCTACGAGCAGTACTTC.

This clonotype was seen only a few times. This chain links TRBV10-1 with TRBJ2-1; a weak D match, TRBD2 (5 bases). Germline assignment: CDR1 WNHNN and CDR2 SYGVQD (reference sequence). Trimming stripped 8 bases from V and 6 bases from J, with 14 bases between. The CDR3 loop spans 13 amino acids. The CDR3, as DNA: TGCGCCAGCTCCCGAGGGAGTGCCAATGAGCAGTTCTTC. Translated, it gives CASSRGSANEQFF.

The sample holds a few counts of this clonotype. The rearrangement uses TRBV7-7 and TRBJ1-2; D is ambiguous. The CDR3 length is 13 residues. Trimming removed 2 bases from V and 6 bases from J, with 10 bases in between. Germline V gene sequence: CDR1 SSHAT, CDR2 FNYEAQ (reference sequence). This CDR3 reads CASSLRVTHGYTF. The CDR3 region has the DNA TGTGCCAGCAGCTTACGGGTTACCCATGGCTACACCTTC. The whole variable domain, remainder taken from reference TRBV7-7 and TRBJ1-2, is GAGVSQSPRYKVTKRGQDVTLRCDPISSHATLYWYQQALGQGPEFLTYFNYEAQPDKSGLPSDRFSAERPEGSISTLTIQRTEQRDSAMYRCASSLRVTHGYTFGSGTRLTVV.

The rearrangement links TRBV7-9 to TRBJ1-1; no firm D call. The CDR3 runs to 15 residues. CDR1 and CDR2 from the germline V gene are SEHNR and FQNEAQ (reference sequence). V lost 4 bases, J lost 3 bases, and 15 bases lay in between. The CDR3 is CASSSSAGEDTEAFF. Here the CDR3 DNA reads TGTGCCAGCAGCTCCTCAGCCGGGGAGGACACTGAAGCTTTCTTT.

This clonotype occurred a few times. The gene calls are TRBV11-2 and TRBJ2-7, with 10 positions matching TRBD2. V shed 4 bases, J shed 4 bases, and the junction held 7 bases outside the gene matches. The V gene's germline CDR1 is SGHAT and CDR2 FQNNGV. This CDR3 is 15 amino acids long. The CDR3 reads CASSSTGLASYEQYF. The CDR3 DNA sequence: TGTGCCAGCAGCTCGACGGGACTAGCGTCGTACGAGCAGTACTTC.

This clonotype was seen many times. The V gene is TRBV5-5, the J gene TRBJ2-2; weak D call: TRBD1 (6 bases). Trimming shortened V by 5 bases and J by 0 bases, and 14 bases separated the two germline ends. There are 16 residues in the CDR3. Per the germline V gene, CDR1 is SGHKS and CDR2 is YYEKEE (reference sequence). DNA for the CDR3: TGTGCCAGCAGACTGAAAGGGGGATCGAACACCGGGGAGCTGTTTTTT. It encodes CASRLKGGSNTGELFF.

The gene calls are TRBV27 and TRBJ1-2; D is unresolved. Trimming stripped 6 bases from V and 5 bases from J, with 16 bases between. The CDR3 covers 14 residues. Germline V lookup: CDR1 MNHEY, CDR2 SMNVEV (reference sequence). In DNA form, the CDR3 reads TGTGCCAGCAGCGAGAGGGCGGCGGGGTATGGCTACACCTTC. This encodes CASSERAAGYGYTF.

This clonotype showed up many times. The chain couples TRBV5-8 to TRBJ2-4; possibly TRBD1 for D (5 bases). Germline loops: CDR1 SGHTS, CDR2 YDEGEE. This CDR3 contains 13 residues. V was cut by 4 bases and J by 7 bases, with 12 bases left in between. CDR3 in amino acids: CASSRSWGNIQYF. As DNA, the CDR3 is TGTGCCAGCAGCCGCTCATGGGGCAACATTCAGTACTTC.

The genes are TRBV7-2 and TRBJ2-1; D unclear. CDR1 and CDR2 (germline): SGHTA, FQGNSA. CDR3 size: 12 residues. The V gene lost 0 bases and the J gene lost 6 bases, with 3 bases spanning the gap. The CDR3 coding sequence is TGTGCCAGCAGCTTAGCCGTCAATGAGCAGTTCTTC. It encodes CASSLAVNEQFF. Combining the CDR3 with reference TRBV7-2 and TRBJ2-1 gives the whole variable domain GAGVSQSPSNKVTEKGKDVELRCDPISGHTALYWYRQSLGQGLEFLIYFQGNSAPDKSGLPSDRFSAERTGGSVSTLTIQRTQQEDSAVYLCASSLAVNEQFFGPGTRLTVL.

This clonotype has only a few counts. V and J are TRBV20-1 and TRBJ1-1, with unresolved D. The V gene's germline CDR1 is DFQATT and CDR2 SNEGSKA (reference sequence). There are 12 residues in the CDR3. Trimming removed 3 bases at V and 5 bases at J, with 10 bases between. CDR3 protein: CSARAVRTEAFF. CDR3 DNA sequence: TGCAGTGCTAGGGCGGTGCGGACTGAAGCTTTCTTT.

The CDR3 sequence: CAWTLAVSSYNEQFF. For the CDR3, the DNA is TGTGCCTGGACACTAGCGGTGAGCTCCTACAATGAGCAGTTCTTC. The rearrangement joins TRBV30 to TRBJ2-1, with 8 bases that match TRBD2. Germline V gene lookup returns CDR1 GTSNPN and CDR2 SVGIG (reference sequence). This CDR3 region has 15 residues. V was pared by 4 bases and J by 0 bases, with 5 bases of the junction left unmatched.

This clonotype showed up many times. The chain joins TRBV3-1 to TRBJ2-5, with 7 bases fitting TRBD2. The CDR3 contains 13 residues. Germline V gene lookup returns CDR1 LGHDT and CDR2 YNNKEL (reference sequence). The V and J ends lost 6 bases and 8 bases, in that order; junction bases with no gene match: 9. CDR3 DNA: TGTGCCAGCAGTCGGCGGGAGTCCCTAACCCAGTACTTC. This gives the protein CASSRRESLTQYF.

This chain links TRBV5-6 with TRBJ2-1, with D perhaps being TRBD1 or TRBD2 (5 bases each). Trimming pared 4 bases from V and 8 bases from J, leaving 13 bases between. Germline lookup yields CDR1 SGHDT and CDR2 YYEEEE. The CDR3 is 13 residues long. CDR3 residues: CASSPRGLDEQFF. The CDR3 coding sequence is TGTGCCAGCAGCCCGAGGGGCCTCGATGAGCAGTTCTTC.

The V and J genes are TRBV4-1 and TRBJ1-3; D not resolved. Looked up from germline, CDR1 is MGHRA and CDR2 is YSYEKL. CDR3 length equals 15 residues. Trimming removed 0 bases at V and 3 bases at J, with 9 bases between. CDR3 bases: TGCGCCAGCAGCCAAGACGCAGGATTTGGAAACACCATATATTTT. This gives the protein CASSQDAGFGNTIYF.

This clonotype occurred many times. This chain links TRBV15 with TRBJ2-2; D is perhaps TRBD1 (6 bases). Germline CDR1 LNHNV, CDR2 YYDKDF (reference sequence). The CDR3 length is 17 residues. V lost 1 base and J lost 0, with 12 bases in between. Here the CDR3 reads CATSRVKGDPNTGELFF. CDR3 nucleotide sequence: TGTGCCACCAGCAGAGTCAAGGGGGATCCGAACACCGGGGAGCTGTTTTTT. The complete variable domain, with remaining parts taken from reference TRBV15 and TRBJ2-2, reads DAMVIQNPRYQVTQFGKPVTLSCSQTLNHNVMYWYQQKSSQAPKLLFHYYDKDFNNEADTPDNFQSRRPNTSFCFLDIRSPGLGDTAMYLCATSRVKGDPNTGELFFGEGSRLTVL.

This clonotype was seen repeatedly, ten times or more. The J gene is TRBJ1-6, the V gene TRBV12-3 or TRBV12-4; no clear D. CDR3 length: 15 amino acids. Between the trimmed V and J ends, which lost 7 bases and 0 bases, there was a span of 10 bases. CDR3 sequence (DNA): TGTGCCAGCACCGGGGAAAGCTCCTATAATTCACCCCTCCACTTT. Amino acids: CASTGESSYNSPLHF.

This clonotype was counted between two and nine times. This chain links TRBV20-1 with TRBJ1-2, with D perhaps matching TRBD1 (5 bases). V lost 5 bases and J lost 4, with 14 bases in between. This CDR3 comprises 13 residues. Germline CDR1 reads DFQATT; CDR2 reads SNEGSKA (reference sequence). Here the CDR3 DNA reads TGCAGTGCTCACGGGGACGGCTCCTATGGCTACACCTTC. Its translation: CSAHGDGSYGYTF.

This clonotype was counted ten times or more. The chain uses TRBV5-5 and TRBJ2-6; possible D gene TRBD2, 5 bases. Germline V gene sequence: CDR1 SGHKS, CDR2 YYEKEE (reference sequence). Trimming pared 2 bases from V and 2 bases from J, leaving 11 bases between. This CDR3 comprises 16 residues. CDR3 bases: TGTGCCAGCAGCTTACGGGCCGGGGCTGGGGCCAACGTCCTGACTTTC. As protein: CASSLRAGAGANVLTF.

The V gene is TRBV5-1, the J gene TRBJ2-3, with 9 bases that match TRBD2. CDR1 and CDR2 (germline): SGHRS, YFSETQ. The CDR3 length is 15 residues. Trimming removed 6 bases from V and 5 bases from J; junction bases left unmatched: 10. The CDR3 coding sequence is TGCGCCAGCACCTTCTTAGCGGGGGACAAAGATACGCAGTATTTT. Protein: CASTFLAGDKDTQYF.

This clonotype was observed a handful of times. The chain employs TRBV7-8 and TRBJ2-7; D unresolved. V was trimmed by 3 bases and J by 2 bases, leaving 11 bases between them. In germline, CDR1 is SGHVS, CDR2 FQNEAQ. The CDR3 is 14 amino acids. The CDR3 nucleotides are TGTGCCAGCAGCTTCCGTTTTCCCCCCTACGAGCAGTACTTC. This sequence encodes CASSFRFPPYEQYF.

This clonotype was recorded a few times. The chain combines TRBV15 with TRBJ1-5; D remains ambiguous. The CDR3 extends over 15 amino acids. Deletions cut 1 base from V and 4 bases from J, with 11 bases between. From germline, CDR1 is LNHNV and CDR2 YYDKDF (reference sequence). The CDR3: CATSRATPFNQPQHF. The CDR3 DNA reads TGTGCCACCAGCAGAGCGACCCCTTTTAATCAGCCCCAGCATTTT.